Presented here are 13 T cell receptor beta chains from one specimen sequenced in a study of vaccination and CD4 T cells after COVID-19. CD4+ T cells that had been cultured provided DNA sequenced with the Oncomine TCR Beta short-read assay. Via MiXCR, TCRdb re-called the PCR reads, giving one row per CDR3 protein. The sample carries 13,000 or so distinct CDR3 sequences, roughly three fifths recorded once. Treatment meaning: roughly 11-day PBMC culture with coronavirus spike peptide pools or control peptides (ViraFEST assay). Antigens for these TCRs are unknown. The sample was CD4+ T cells from blood, cultured in vitro. Receptors originate from a human donor who had recovered from COVID-19.

This clonotype appeared a single time. The V call is TRBV20-1, the J call TRBJ1-1; D remains ambiguous. The germline V gene has CDR1 DFQATT and CDR2 SNEGSKA (reference sequence). CDR3 size: 13 residues. Trimming took off 0 bases at V and 2 bases at J, with 7 bases between the two ends. The CDR3 region is CSAREDGNTEAFF. DNA for the CDR3: TGCAGTGCTAGAGAGGACGGTAACACTGAAGCTTTCTTT.

The chain combines TRBV20-1 with TRBJ1-1; D not certain. V shed 3 bases and J shed 4 bases, with 12 bases lying between them. CDR1 is DFQATT and CDR2 is SNEGSKA in the germline V gene (reference sequence). The CDR3 totals 13 residues. Here the CDR3 DNA reads TGCAGTGCTAGTCCCCCGGGGTCCACTGAAGCTTTCTTT. This encodes CSASPPGSTEAFF.

This clonotype was observed once. The chain recombines TRBV7-9 with TRBJ1-6; tentative D call: TRBD1 (6 bases). Trimming removed 1 base at V and 6 bases at J, with 7 bases between. The CDR3 consists of 14 residues. Looked up from germline, CDR1 is SEHNR and CDR2 is FQNEAQ (reference sequence). The DNA of the CDR3 is TGTGCCAGCAGCTTAGACAGGGCTAATTCACCCCTCCACTTT. It specifies CASSLDRANSPLHF.

The genes are TRBV19 and TRBJ1-1; D not resolved. Germline assignment: CDR1 LNHDA and CDR2 SQIVND (reference sequence). The length of the CDR3 is 16 residues. V gave up 1 base and J gave up 7 bases, with 19 bases separating them. DNA of the CDR3: TGTGCCAGTAGTATAGGCGGAGAGTTCGGGAGACTTGAAGCTTTCTTT. Its protein is CASSIGGEFGRLEAFF. The variable domain in full, completed from reference TRBV19 and TRBJ1-1, reads DGGITQSPKYLFRKEGQNVTLSCEQNLNHDAMYWYRQDPGQGLRLIYYSQIVNDFQKGDIAEGYSVSREKKESFPLTVTSAQKNPTAFYLCASSIGGEFGRLEAFFGQGTRLTVV.

V gene TRBV6-2 or TRBV6-3 combines with J gene TRBJ2-2; no reliable D call. Germline-derived CDR1 and CDR2 are MNHEY and SVGEGT. V lost 1 base and J 4 bases, leaving 4 bases between the germline ends. The CDR3 runs 13 residues. Here the CDR3 reads CASSYLVTGELFF. The CDR3 coding sequence is TGTGCCAGCAGTTACTTGGTCACCGGGGAGCTGTTTTTT.

J is TRBJ1-4 and V is TRBV20-1; no clear D gene. The germline CDR1 and CDR2 sequences are DFQATT and SNEGSKA (reference sequence). This CDR3 is 12 amino acids long. V dropped 4 bases and J dropped 5 bases, with 8 bases sitting between them. The CDR3 loop reads CSATDGNEKLFF. Here the CDR3 DNA reads TGCAGTGCTACAGACGGGAATGAAAAACTGTTTTTT.

This clonotype showed up just once. The chain joins TRBV20-1 to TRBJ2-3, with a possible D match to TRBD1 (5 bases). From germline, CDR1 is DFQATT and CDR2 SNEGSKA (reference sequence). The germline V and J ends were trimmed by 1 base and 10 bases, with 12 bases remaining between them. CDR3 length: 12 residues. In nucleotides, the CDR3 is TGCAGTGCTAGAGTAGGACAAGAGGCGCAGTATTTT. Translating it yields CSARVGQEAQYF.

This chain uses TRBV20-1 with TRBJ2-5, with 8 bases matching TRBD2. The CDR3 runs to 15 residues. V lost 0 bases, J lost 5 bases, and 8 bases stayed unmatched. Germline lookup yields CDR1 DFQATT and CDR2 SNEGSKA (reference sequence). CDR3 region: CSARDPGGPGETQYF. Written as DNA, the CDR3 is TGCAGTGCTAGAGATCCGGGAGGGCCCGGGGAGACCCAGTACTTC.

The V and J genes are TRBV7-8 and TRBJ1-5; D is possibly TRBD1 (5 bases). Trimming left V 0 bases short and J 0 bases short, with 6 bases between. The V gene's germline CDR1 is SGHVS and CDR2 FQNEAQ. The CDR3 is 15 residues long. The CDR3 here is CASSLAGVSNQPQHF. In nucleotides, the CDR3 is TGTGCCAGCAGCTTAGCGGGGGTTAGCAATCAGCCCCAGCATTTT.

The rearrangement links TRBV7-9 to TRBJ2-2, with D perhaps assigned TRBD1 or TRBD2 (5 bases each). The V gene lost 3 bases and the J gene lost 7 bases, with 12 bases spanning the gap. This CDR3 has 14 residues. The germline V gene encodes CDR1 SEHNR and CDR2 FQNEAQ (reference sequence). The DNA of the CDR3 is TGTGCCAGCAGCTTGGTCTGGGGGAGCGGGGAGCTGTTTTTT. Amino acids: CASSLVWGSGELFF.

The genes are TRBV28 and TRBJ2-1; D is ambiguous. Trimming removed 2 bases from V and 12 bases from J, with 11 bases in between. The CDR3 length is 12 residues. Germline assignment: CDR1 MDHEN and CDR2 SYDVKM. For the CDR3, the DNA is TGTGCCAGCAGTTTACCTGAGAGGAGGCAGTTCTTC. It encodes CASSLPERRQFF. Filled out from reference TRBV28 and TRBJ2-1, the complete variable domain reads DVKVTQSSRYLVKRTGEKVFLECVQDMDHENMFWYRQDPGLGLRLIYFSYDVKMKEKGDIPEGYSVSREKKERFSLILESASTNQTSMYLCASSLPERRQFFGPGTRLTVL.

V gene TRBV5-1 combines with J gene TRBJ2-7; maybe TRBD2 (6 bases). Trimming took off 1 base at V and 6 bases at J, with 11 bases between the two ends. The length of the CDR3 is 13 residues. Germline V gene lookup returns CDR1 SGHRS and CDR2 YFSETQ. The CDR3: CASSLRLGGEQYF. The DNA of the CDR3 is TGCGCCAGCAGCTTGCGATTGGGAGGCGAGCAGTACTTC.

The chain has TRBV20-1 and TRBJ2-5; TRBD2 aligns across 7 bases. Germline V gene sequence: CDR1 DFQATT, CDR2 SNEGSKA (reference sequence). The CDR3 spans 16 residues. The V and J ends lost 1 base and 7 bases, in that order; junction bases with no gene match: 15. As DNA, the CDR3 is TGCAGTGCTAGAGTTACGGCGGCGCGGGAGTCGGGGACCCAGTACTTC. Translated: CSARVTAARESGTQYF.